This T cell receptor (beta chain) derives from a study of cytomegalovirus exposure and HLA in healthy donors. Whole-study results and caveats: Common viral pathogens seemed to be connected with several of the most significant clusters, according to a later analysis. Reported performance of the classifier showed diagnosis of cytomegalovirus status with high specificity and sensitivity.

Use of 60 Vbeta and 13 Jbeta primers characterized the PCR. Produced via immunoSEQ multiplex PCR; TCRdb's table is partial and in-frame only. The sample comprises 100,000 to 150,000 clones, roughly 71% of which are singletons, and approximately 1.5% rests with the top ten. Of note for this clone: Its antigen is not known.

Germline V gene sequence: CDR1 MGHRA, CDR2 YSYEKL. CDR3 length: 15 residues. V shed 4 bases and J shed 6 bases, with 16 bases lying between them. The chain carries TRBV4-1 and TRBJ1-3; D gene unclear. What was sequenced was PBMCs. The sequence came from a woman aged 40-49 years in good health and CMV-seronegative. The CDR3 loop reads CASSPRVLDLNTIYF. CDR3 nucleotides: TGCGCCAGCAGCCCTCGGGTCCTCGACTTAAACACCATATATTTT.